This entry lists 10 T cell receptor beta chains sequenced from one sample in a study of human CD8 memory T cell subsets. Production of TCR beta libraries used UMI-labeled 5' RACE as the method. No DNA is given; TCRdb re-called the 5' RACE reads and lists each CDR3 protein once. This sample's table has thousands of distinct CDR3 sequences. The study classified TPEX cells as CCR7+ PD-1+ TIGIT+ early memory CD8+ T cells bearing exhausted-like traits. The source material was CD8+ T cells from PBMCs. Source of these receptors: a human donor in good health.

This chain connects TRBV28 to TRBJ2-5; as DNA is missing, the TRBD1 call by TCRdb cannot be tested. CDR1 and CDR2 from the germline V gene are MDHEN and SYDVKM. This CDR3 spans 15 amino acids. The CDR3 loop is CASSSRRTGQETQYF.

V gene TRBV20-1 combines with J gene TRBJ2-1; absent DNA, TCRdb's TRBD1 call cannot be checked. This CDR3 is built from 15 residues. Per the germline V gene, CDR1 is DFQATT and CDR2 is SNEGSKA (reference sequence). CDR3 sequence: CSARDLTGGIDEQFF.

This rearrangement joins TRBV20-1 to TRBJ2-1; the TRBD2 assignment by TCRdb is unverifiable without DNA. This CDR3 is built from 13 residues. Germline CDR1 reads DFQATT; CDR2 reads SNEGSKA (reference sequence). The CDR3 loop reads CSAREVARDEQFF.

This clonotype is classed as medium-sized by frequency. This chain links TRBV25-1 with TRBJ2-2. This CDR3 has 15 amino acids. Germline CDR1 MGHDK, CDR2 SYGVNS. CDR3 region: CASSEYLANTGELFF. Full variable domain (remainder filled in from reference TRBV25-1 and TRBJ2-2): EADIYQTPRYLVIGTGKKITLECSQTMGHDKMYWYQQDPGMELHLIHYSYGVNSTEKGDLSSESTVSRIRTEHFPLTLESARPSHTSQYLCASSEYLANTGELFFGEGSRLTVL.

The chain employs TRBV19 and TRBJ2-1; TCRdb's D gene call, TRBD2, goes unchecked for lack of DNA. CDR1 and CDR2 (germline): LNHDA, SQIVND (reference sequence). This CDR3 has 17 residues. CDR3: CASTVSATAGWDNEQFF.

V is TRBV27 and J is TRBJ2-7; TCRdb's D call, TRBD2, is unchecked because there is no DNA. This CDR3 has 15 residues. In germline, CDR1 is MNHEY, CDR2 SMNVEV (reference sequence). CDR3 sequence: CASSTRLAESYEQYF.

The gene calls are TRBV6-2 or TRBV6-3 and TRBJ2-5; checking the TCRdb D call of TRBD2 is not possible without DNA. CDR1 and CDR2 from the germline V gene are MNHEY and SVGEGT. The CDR3 sequence is 14 residues long. This CDR3 reads CASSYPGLEETQYF.

The chain uses TRBV7-8 and TRBJ2-3; TCRdb's D gene call, TRBD2, goes unchecked for lack of DNA. Germline V gene sequence: CDR1 SGHVS, CDR2 FQNEAQ. The CDR3 spans 16 residues. This CDR3 reads CASSFGLAGAIDTQYF. Full variable domain (remainder filled in from reference TRBV7-8 and TRBJ2-3): GAGVSQSPRYKVAKRGQDVALRCDPISGHVSLFWYQQALGQGPEFLTYFQNEAQLDKSGLPSDRFFAERPEGSVSTLKIQRTQQEDSAVYLCASSFGLAGAIDTQYFGPGTRLTVL.

J is TRBJ2-1 and V is TRBV19; TCRdb's assignment of TRBD1 cannot be checked, as there is no DNA. The CDR3 is 14 amino acids. Germline V gene lookup returns CDR1 LNHDA and CDR2 SQIVND (reference sequence). Here the CDR3 reads CASSTHRQIDEQFF. Using reference TRBV19 and TRBJ2-1 for the parts outside the CDR3, the full variable domain is DGGITQSPKYLFRKEGQNVTLSCEQNLNHDAMYWYRQDPGQGLRLIYYSQIVNDFQKGDIAEGYSVSREKKESFPLTVTSAQKNPTAFYLCASSTHRQIDEQFFGPGTRLTVL.

CDR3 in amino acids: CASSPLSKETQYF. The rearrangement links TRBV11-2 to TRBJ2-5; without DNA, the TCRdb call of TRBD2 cannot be checked. CDR1 is SGHAT, CDR2 FQNNGV, per germline. CDR3 length: 13 residues.